This T cell receptor beta chain appears in the sequencing data of a study of blood T cell repertoires in COVID-19 (dated by TCRdb to about 2020). General notes on the study: Samples covering the acute and convalescent phases of COVID-19 were provided by collaborators in the United States, Italy and Spain. The material from the prospective study consisted of cDNA or gDNA derived from T cells, B-cell-depleted T cells, or PBMCs. The dataset comprised deeply sampled blood TCRbeta repertoires from subjects exposed to, actively infected with, or recovered from COVID-19. The repertoires were made available in a free public database intended to serve as a resource for research on the immune response to SARS-CoV-2. The samples were drawn from the first 160 participants of the ongoing ImmuneRACE study and from about 1,200 subjects provided by 6 global collaborators. Sample metadata almost always included a de-identified subject ID, COVID-19 status, age in years and sex. Where available, HLA class I and class II types were taken from metadata supplied by the sample provider and were not determined by assay-based typing. On the study overall, not on this receptor specifically: How much clinical and demographic metadata was included differed by source and by participant, and the metadata was provided uncurated.

The CDR3 holds 12 amino acids from the cysteine to the phenylalanine. Here the CDR3 DNA is all that survives: 36 bases in frame from base 1. CDR1 and CDR2 are read off the germline V gene as SNHLY and FYNNEI. The junction shows trimming of 9 bases on V and 2 bases on J, plus 10 bases between the germline ends. Notes on this clone: Its antigen remains undetermined. Within one base of it there is no much larger clone, and no base qualities were kept.

TCRbeta CDR3 regions were amplified from genomic DNA by means of the immunoSEQ Assay, a bias-controlled multiplex PCR. As for the authors' bioinformatics: The number of nucleated cells in each sample was estimated from the amplification of reference gene primers within the assay. To quantify the absolute abundance of each unique TCRbeta CDR3 rearrangement, sequence reads were collapsed and filtered. For each sample, productive Simpson clonality was calculated by taking the square root of Simpson's diversity index across productive rearrangements. TCRdb obtained this table from immuneACCESS and retained in-frame rearrangements with V and J assigned. These tables miss some clones; where compared with another copy, unresolved V genes account for less than half of the shortfall, and the remainder is unexplained. V and J calls and clone size are as listed in that table; D and trimming were resolved from the DNA. Counted in this sample were fewer than 200,000 clones; around nine tenths of them appeared once. The top ten hold roughly 5.6% of the sample.

The collaborating institutions used their own protocols to collect whole blood in K2EDTA tubes. For TCRbeta analysis, collaborators shipped samples as frozen whole blood, isolated PBMCs, or DNA extracted from either of those sample types. Sequencing was done on a sample of peripheral blood. This chain joins TRBV2 to TRBJ1-1, with the identity of the D gene unclear. This clonotype originated in a man aged 40-49 years with active or convalescent COVID-19. For the CDR3, the sequence is CARGQYNTEAFF. The nucleotide sequence reads TGTGCCAGGGGCCAGTATAACACTGAAGCTTTCTTT.